This is a list of T cell receptor beta chains from one sample in a study of T cell changes during pregnancy in multiple sclerosis. The method was immunoSEQ multiplex PCR; TCRdb's version includes in-frame clones alone and lacks a portion of them. The sample includes about 70,000 clones, 92% of them seen just once. The sample here was CD4+ T cells from peripheral blood mononuclear cells, taken after pregnancy. Receptors were obtained from a female donor with multiple sclerosis, enrolled in a pregnancy study. Each CDR3 is given with its conserved first and last residue. A D gene is named only where the DNA matches it firmly. The size field is filled for only some rows; it gives once, few, many or a size class.

j_call,d_call,cdr3_length,clone_size,v_call,cdr3_nt,cdr3_aa
TRBJ2-2,NA,17,once,TRBV5-4,TGTGCCAGCAGCTTGCCCCGGGACTCAGTAGGGGCCGGGGAGCTGTTTTTT,CASSLPRDSVGAGELFF
TRBJ2-7,NA,12,NA,TRBV5-4,TGTGCCAGCAGCTTTAGCCCGTACGAGCAGTACTTC,CASSFSPYEQYF
TRBJ2-3,NA,16,NA,TRBV27,TGTGCCAGCAGTCCGGGGTTAGGTGCGGCCACAGATACGCAGTATTTT,CASSPGLGAATDTQYF
TRBJ2-7,NA,17,NA,TRBV21-1,TGTGCCAGCAGCAAGGAACTCATAGCGGGAGTCTCCTACGAGCAGTACTTC,CASSKELIAGVSYEQYF
TRBJ1-2,TRBD1,14,NA,TRBV19,TGTGCCAGTAGTATGAAGGGGGCCGTTTCTGGCTACACCTTC,CASSMKGAVSGYTF
TRBJ1-5,TRBD1,14,NA,TRBV2,TGTGCCAGCACCTCGGGACAGCCCAATCAGCCCCAGCATTTT,CASTSGQPNQPQHF
TRBJ2-1,NA,16,NA,TRBV5-1,TGCGCCAGCAGCTTGGCCTCGGGGAGCTCCTACAATGAGCAGTTCTTC,CASSLASGSSYNEQFF
TRBJ2-1,NA,15,once,TRBV9,TGTGCCAGCAGCGTAGCTGGGGGGGCTAAGGATGAGCAGTTCTTC,CASSVAGGAKDEQFF
TRBJ2-2,NA,14,NA,TRBV5-1,TGCGCCAGCAGCTCTGCTGACTCAATCGGGGAGCTGTTTTTT,CASSSADSIGELFF
TRBJ2-1,NA,12,NA,TRBV5-1,TGCGCCAGCAGCTTGCCGAGCGGAGAGCAGTTCTTC,CASSLPSGEQFF
TRBJ2-2,NA,14,NA,TRBV6-4,TGTGCCAGCAGAACCCGACCCGAGGCCGGGGAGCTGTTTTTT,CASRTRPEAGELFF
TRBJ1-1,NA,15,NA,TRBV6-1,TGTGCCAGCAGTGAAGTGGGGAGGGGGAGCACTGAAGCTTTCTTT,CASSEVGRGSTEAFF
TRBJ2-5,TRBD2,15,NA,TRBV28,TGTGCCAGCACTTTCACTAGCGGGCTGCAAGAGACCCAGTACTTC,CASTFTSGLQETQYF
TRBJ1-5,NA,13,once,TRBV19,TGTGCCAGTAGTATGCAGAAAGATCAGCCCCAGCATTTT,CASSMQKDQPQHF
TRBJ1-1,TRBD1,14,NA,TRBV4-2,TGTGCCAGCAGCCAAGAAAAGGGGACAGGGGAAGCTTTCTTT,CASSQEKGTGEAFF
TRBJ2-7,TRBD1,14,once,TRBV7-4,TGTGCCAGCAGCTTCGGAGACAGGGGATACGAGCAGTACTTC,CASSFGDRGYEQYF
TRBJ2-1,TRBD1,14,NA,TRBV29-1,TGCAGCGTTGAACGTGGACAGGGCTACAATGAGCAGTTCTTC,CSVERGQGYNEQFF
TRBJ2-7,TRBD2,14,NA,TRBV28,TGTGCCAGCAGGGGGGCGGGAGGGCCGCGAGAGCAGTACTTC,CASRGAGGPREQYF
TRBJ2-2,NA,14,NA,TRBV9,TGTGCCAGCAGCGTAGTCGAGGTGGGCGGGGAGCTGTTTTTT,CASSVVEVGGELFF
TRBJ1-4,NA,16,NA,TRBV15,TGTGCCACCAGCAGAGATGTTACGGGGTCTAATGAAAAACTGTTTTTT,CATSRDVTGSNEKLFF
TRBJ2-5,TRBD2,17,NA,TRBV11-2,TGTGCCAGCAGCTTACAACCTAGCGGGAGCGGACAAGAGACCCAGTACTTC,CASSLQPSGSGQETQYF
TRBJ1-2,NA,14,NA,TRBV10-2,TGCGCCAGCAGTGAGATGGCGGGGGCATATGGCTACACCTTC,CASSEMAGAYGYTF
TRBJ2-1,TRBD2,15,NA,TRBV6-1,TGTGCCAGCAGTGCGGGGCTAGCGGGAGTCGATGAGCAGTTCTTC,CASSAGLAGVDEQFF
TRBJ1-5,NA,13,NA,TRBV27,TGTGCCAGCAGTCGGACAGCTAATCAGCCCCAGCATTTT,CASSRTANQPQHF
TRBJ2-1,TRBD2,15,NA,TRBV27,TGTGCCAGCAGTTTAAGGTCTAGCGGGTACAATGAGCAGTTCTTC,CASSLRSSGYNEQFF
TRBJ2-3,TRBD2,17,NA,TRBV5-1,TGCGCCAGCAGCATACGTCTAGCGGGAGGCCCCACAGATACGCAGTATTTT,CASSIRLAGGPTDTQYF
TRBJ1-4,NA,15,NA,TRBV9,TGTGCCAGCAGCGACAGTGCAGGGTCTAATGAAAAACTGTTTTTT,CASSDSAGSNEKLFF
TRBJ1-1,NA,14,NA,TRBV28,TGTGCCAGCAGGGAGGGCCCCTTGAACACTGAAGCTTTCTTT,CASREGPLNTEAFF